This T cell receptor (beta chain) was recovered during a study of beta chain features in type 1 diabetes. The overall study: Cells sorted and examined across all samples totaled over 95 million.

One heparinised blood draw, averaging about 116 mL, came from each donor. Study-level findings and limits: Any HLA effect on TCRB rearrangement was left unresolved by small sub-analyses. VDJ junctions in type 1 diabetes patients carried more deletions and fewer insertions. All four CD4+ subsets from Type 1 diabetes patients carried moderately but significantly shorter TCRB CDR3s.

Trimming at V came to 6 bases and at J to 2 bases, leaving 9 bases not matched to a gene. CDR1 and CDR2 (germline): SGDLS, YYNGEE. The CDR3 spans 15 residues. Notes on this clone: Its specificity is unknown.

The authors reverse transcribed all of the isolated RNA, so sequencing captured expressed TCRB transcripts. Libraries were prepared by immunoSEQ multiplex PCR; TCRdb keeps only in-frame clonotypes and omits some of them. The data show around 280,000 clones, 14% to 15% seen once. The clonotype comes from a man younger than 30 with type 1 diabetes. Sequencing was done on a sample of naive CD4+ T cells from blood. The rearrangement links TRBV9 to TRBJ2-5, with 8 bases identical to TRBD1. The CDR3 DNA reads TGTGCCAGCACGCGTCGGGGGACAGGTCAAGAGACCCAGTACTTC. Translated: CASTRRGTGQETQYF. Variable domain in full (rest from reference TRBV9 and TRBJ2-5): DSGVTQTPKHLITATGQRVTLRCSPRSGDLSVYWYQQSLDQGLQFLIQYYNGEERAKGNILERFSAQQFPDLHSELNLSSLELGDSALYFCASTRRGTGQETQYFGPGTRLLVL.